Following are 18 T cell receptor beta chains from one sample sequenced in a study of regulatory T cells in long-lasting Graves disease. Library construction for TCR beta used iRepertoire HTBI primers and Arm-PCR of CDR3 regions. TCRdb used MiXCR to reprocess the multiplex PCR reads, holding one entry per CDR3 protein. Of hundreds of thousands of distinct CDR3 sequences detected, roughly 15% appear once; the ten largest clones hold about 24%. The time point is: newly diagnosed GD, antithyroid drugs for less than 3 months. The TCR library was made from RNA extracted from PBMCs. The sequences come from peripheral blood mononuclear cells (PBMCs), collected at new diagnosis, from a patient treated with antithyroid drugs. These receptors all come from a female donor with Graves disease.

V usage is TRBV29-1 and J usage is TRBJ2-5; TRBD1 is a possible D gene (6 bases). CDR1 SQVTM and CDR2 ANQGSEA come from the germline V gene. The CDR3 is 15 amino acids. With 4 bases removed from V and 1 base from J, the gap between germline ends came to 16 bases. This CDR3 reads CSVAGREGGQETQYF. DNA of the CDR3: TGCAGCGTTGCGGGTAGGGAAGGGGGCCAAGAGACCCAGTACTTC.

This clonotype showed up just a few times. The CDR3 DNA is TGCGCCAGCAGCCGTTCCACAGCGGACTATGGCTACACCTTC. Encoded protein: CASSRSTADYGYTF. The chain is built from TRBV4-1 and TRBJ1-2; D remains ambiguous. In germline, CDR1 is MGHRA, CDR2 YSYEKL. The CDR3 runs to 14 residues. V lost 4 bases and J 3 bases, leaving 12 bases between the germline ends.

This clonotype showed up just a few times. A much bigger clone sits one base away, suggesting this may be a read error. Written as DNA, the CDR3 is TGTGCCAGCAGCTTACAGGGGGAGGCGACCCAGCACTTC. It encodes CASSLQGEATQHF. The V and J genes are TRBV5-5 and TRBJ2-5; 8 bases agree with TRBD1. The germline CDR1 and CDR2 sequences are SGHKS and YYEKEE (reference sequence). This CDR3 has 13 residues.

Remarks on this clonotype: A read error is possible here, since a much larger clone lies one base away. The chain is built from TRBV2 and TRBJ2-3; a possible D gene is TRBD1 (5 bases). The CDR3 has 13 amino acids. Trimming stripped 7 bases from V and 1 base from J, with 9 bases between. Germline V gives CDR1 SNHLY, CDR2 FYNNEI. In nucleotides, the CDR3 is TGTGCCAGCAATGTGACAGGCACAGATACGCAGTATTTT. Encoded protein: CASNVTGTDTQYF.

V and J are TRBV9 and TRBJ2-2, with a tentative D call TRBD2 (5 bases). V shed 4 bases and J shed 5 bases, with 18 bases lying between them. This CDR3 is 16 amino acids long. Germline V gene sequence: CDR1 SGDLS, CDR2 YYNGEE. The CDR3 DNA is TGTGCCAGCAGCCTCTTAGATGGGAGATTAACCGGGGAGCTGTTTTTT. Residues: CASSLLDGRLTGELFF.

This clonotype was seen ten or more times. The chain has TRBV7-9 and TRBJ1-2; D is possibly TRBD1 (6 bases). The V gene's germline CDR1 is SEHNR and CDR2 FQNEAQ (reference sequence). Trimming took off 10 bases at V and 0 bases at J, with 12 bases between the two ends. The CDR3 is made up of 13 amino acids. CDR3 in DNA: TGTGCCACCGGGGACACACCTAACTATGGCTACACCTTC. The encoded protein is CATGDTPNYGYTF.

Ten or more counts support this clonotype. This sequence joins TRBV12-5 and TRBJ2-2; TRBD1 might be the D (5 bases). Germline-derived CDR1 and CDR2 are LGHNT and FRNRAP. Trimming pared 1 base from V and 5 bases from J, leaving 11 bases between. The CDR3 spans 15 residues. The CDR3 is CASGLEDSRTGELFF. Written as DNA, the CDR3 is TGTGCTAGTGGTTTGGAAGACAGCAGAACCGGGGAGCTGTTTTTT.

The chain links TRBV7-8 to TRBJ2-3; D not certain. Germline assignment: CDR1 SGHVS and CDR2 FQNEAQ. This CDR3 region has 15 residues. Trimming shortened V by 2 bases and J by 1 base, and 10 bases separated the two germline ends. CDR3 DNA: TGTGCCAGCAGCTTAAAGTCTGGGGGCACAGATACGCAGTATTTT. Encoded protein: CASSLKSGGTDTQYF.

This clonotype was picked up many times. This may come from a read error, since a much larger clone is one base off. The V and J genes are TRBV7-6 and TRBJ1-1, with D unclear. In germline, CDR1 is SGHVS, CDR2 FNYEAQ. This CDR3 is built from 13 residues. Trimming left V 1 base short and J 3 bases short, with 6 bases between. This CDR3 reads CASSLEEDTEAFF. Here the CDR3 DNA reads TGTGCCAGCAGCTTAGAAGAGGACACTGAAGCTTTCTTT.

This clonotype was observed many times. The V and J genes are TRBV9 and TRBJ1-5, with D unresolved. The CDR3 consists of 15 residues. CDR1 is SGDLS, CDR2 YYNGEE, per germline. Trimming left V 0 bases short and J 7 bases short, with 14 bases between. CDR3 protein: CASSVDGRAGQPQHF. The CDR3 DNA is TGTGCCAGCAGCGTAGATGGGAGAGCTGGGCAGCCCCAGCATTTT.

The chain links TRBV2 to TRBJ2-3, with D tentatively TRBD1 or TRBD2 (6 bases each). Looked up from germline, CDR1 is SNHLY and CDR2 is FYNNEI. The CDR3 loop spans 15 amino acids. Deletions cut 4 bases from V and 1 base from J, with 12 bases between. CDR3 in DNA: TGTGCCAGCAGTGCTACAAGGGGGGGCACAGATACGCAGTATTTT. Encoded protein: CASSATRGGTDTQYF.

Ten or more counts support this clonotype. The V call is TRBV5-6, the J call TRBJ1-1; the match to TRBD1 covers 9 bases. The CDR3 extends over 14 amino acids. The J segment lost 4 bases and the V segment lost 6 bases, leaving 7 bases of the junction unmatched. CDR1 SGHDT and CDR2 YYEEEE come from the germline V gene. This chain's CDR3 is CASILTGGGTEAFF. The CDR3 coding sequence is TGTGCCAGCATCCTGACAGGGGGAGGCACTGAAGCTTTCTTT.

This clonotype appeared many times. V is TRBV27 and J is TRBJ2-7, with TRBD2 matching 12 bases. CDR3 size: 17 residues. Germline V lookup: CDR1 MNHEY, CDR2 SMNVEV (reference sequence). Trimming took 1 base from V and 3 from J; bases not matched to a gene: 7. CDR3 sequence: CASSLLLAGGDSYEQYF. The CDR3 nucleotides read TGTGCCAGCAGTTTATTGCTAGCGGGAGGGGATAGCTACGAGCAGTACTTC.

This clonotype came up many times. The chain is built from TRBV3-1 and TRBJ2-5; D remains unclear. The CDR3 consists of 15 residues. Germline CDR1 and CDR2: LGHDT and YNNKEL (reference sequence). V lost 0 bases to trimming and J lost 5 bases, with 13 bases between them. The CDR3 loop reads CASSQDGKRGETQYF. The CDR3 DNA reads TGTGCCAGCAGCCAAGATGGGAAGCGTGGGGAGACCCAGTACTTC.

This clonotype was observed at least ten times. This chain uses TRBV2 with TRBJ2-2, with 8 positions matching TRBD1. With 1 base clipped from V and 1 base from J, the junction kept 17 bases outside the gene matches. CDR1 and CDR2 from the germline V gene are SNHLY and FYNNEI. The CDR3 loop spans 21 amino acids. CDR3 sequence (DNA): TGTGCCAGCAGTGAAGACCCCAGGCCCCAGGGGGCACACTTGAACACCGGGGAGCTGTTTTTT. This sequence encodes CASSEDPRPQGAHLNTGELFF.

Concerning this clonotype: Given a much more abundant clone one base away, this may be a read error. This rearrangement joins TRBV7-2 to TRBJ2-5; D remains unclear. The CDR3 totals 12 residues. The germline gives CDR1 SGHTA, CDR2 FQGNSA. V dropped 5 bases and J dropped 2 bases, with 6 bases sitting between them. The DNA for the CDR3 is TGTGCCAGCAGCATGAGTCAAGAGACCCAGTACTTC. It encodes CASSMSQETQYF.

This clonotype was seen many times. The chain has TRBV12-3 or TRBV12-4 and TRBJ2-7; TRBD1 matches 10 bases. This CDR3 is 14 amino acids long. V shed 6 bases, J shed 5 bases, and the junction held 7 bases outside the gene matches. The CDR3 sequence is CASRPGQGSHEQYF. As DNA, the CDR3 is TGTGCCAGCAGGCCGGGACAGGGGTCCCACGAGCAGTACTTC.

The CDR3 nucleotides are TGTGCCAGCAGTGAAGGTGGGGGAAATCAGCCCCAGCATTTT. Its protein product is CASSEGGGNQPQHF. V gene TRBV2 combines with J gene TRBJ1-5, with D possibly matching TRBD1 (5 bases). The ends were cut back, 1 base at V and 4 bases at J, with 8 bases in the middle. The length of the CDR3 is 14 residues. The germline V gene encodes CDR1 SNHLY and CDR2 FYNNEI. Based on the CDR3 plus reference TRBV2 and TRBJ1-5, the full variable domain is EPEVTQTPSHQVTQMGQEVILRCVPISNHLYFYWYRQILGQKVEFLVSFYNNEISEKSEIFDDQFSVERPDGSNFTLKIRSTKLEDSAMYFCASSEGGGNQPQHFGDGTRLSIL.